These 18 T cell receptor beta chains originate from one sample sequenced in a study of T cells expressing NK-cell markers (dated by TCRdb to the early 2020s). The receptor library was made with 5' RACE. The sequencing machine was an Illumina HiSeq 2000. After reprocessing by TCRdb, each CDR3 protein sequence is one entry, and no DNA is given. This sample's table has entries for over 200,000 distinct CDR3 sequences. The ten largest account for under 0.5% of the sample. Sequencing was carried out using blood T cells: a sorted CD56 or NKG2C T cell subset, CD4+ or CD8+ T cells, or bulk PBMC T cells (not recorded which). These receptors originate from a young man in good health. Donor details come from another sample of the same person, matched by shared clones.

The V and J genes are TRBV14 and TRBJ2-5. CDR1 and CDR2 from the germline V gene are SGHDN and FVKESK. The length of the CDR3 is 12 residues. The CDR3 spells CASSLTPETQYF. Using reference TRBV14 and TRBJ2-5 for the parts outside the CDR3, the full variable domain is EAGVTQFPSHSVIEKGQTVTLRCDPISGHDNLYWYRRVMGKEIKFLLHFVKESKQDESGMPNNRFLAERTGGTYSTLKVQPAELEDSGVYFCASSLTPETQYFGPGTRLLVL.

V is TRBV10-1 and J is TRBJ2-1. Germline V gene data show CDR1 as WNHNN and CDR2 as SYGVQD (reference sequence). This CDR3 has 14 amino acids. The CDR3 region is CASSPEDGYNEQFF.

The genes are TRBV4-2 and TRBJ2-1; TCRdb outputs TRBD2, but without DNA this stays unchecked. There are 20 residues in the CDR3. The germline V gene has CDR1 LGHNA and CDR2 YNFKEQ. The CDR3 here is CASSQEGLAGGPFQYNEQFF.

The CDR3 sequence is CASSIAAGGRETQYF. The chain couples TRBV19 to TRBJ2-5; TCRdb's D call of TRBD2 is untestable without DNA. The CDR3 is 15 amino acids. CDR1 and CDR2 from the germline V gene are LNHDA and SQIVND (reference sequence). Using reference TRBV19 and TRBJ2-5 for the parts outside the CDR3, the full variable domain is DGGITQSPKYLFRKEGQNVTLSCEQNLNHDAMYWYRQDPGQGLRLIYYSQIVNDFQKGDIAEGYSVSREKKESFPLTVTSAQKNPTAFYLCASSIAAGGRETQYFGPGTRLLVL.

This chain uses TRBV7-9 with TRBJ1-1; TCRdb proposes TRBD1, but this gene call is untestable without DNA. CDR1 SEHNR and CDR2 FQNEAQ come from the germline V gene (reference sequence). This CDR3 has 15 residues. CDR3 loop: CASSLITGTNTEAFF.

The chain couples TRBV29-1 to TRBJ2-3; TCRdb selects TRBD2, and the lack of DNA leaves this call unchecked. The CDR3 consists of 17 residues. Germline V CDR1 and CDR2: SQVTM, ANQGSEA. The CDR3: CSVVASRGAGTADTQYF.

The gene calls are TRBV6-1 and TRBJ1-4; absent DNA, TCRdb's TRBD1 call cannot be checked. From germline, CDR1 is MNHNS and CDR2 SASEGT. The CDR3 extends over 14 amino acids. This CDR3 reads CASSGDHTGEKLFF.

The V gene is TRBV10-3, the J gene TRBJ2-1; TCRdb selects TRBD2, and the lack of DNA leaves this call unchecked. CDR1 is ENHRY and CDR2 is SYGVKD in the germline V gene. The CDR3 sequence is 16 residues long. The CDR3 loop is CAINPTSGLSYNEQFF.

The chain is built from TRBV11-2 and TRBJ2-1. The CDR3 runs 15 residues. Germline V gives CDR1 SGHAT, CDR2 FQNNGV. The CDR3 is CASRLWSQSDNEQFF.

The CDR3 loop is CASSGDRMNTEAFF. This chain joins TRBV5-1 and TRBJ1-1; TCRdb proposes TRBD1, but this gene call is untestable without DNA. The CDR3 has 14 amino acids. Germline V gives CDR1 SGHRS, CDR2 YFSETQ.

CDR3 sequence: CASSRDRGDGEQYF. J is TRBJ2-7 and V is TRBV18; TCRdb indicates TRBD1, and absent DNA this call remains unverified. Germline V gene data show CDR1 as KGHSH and CDR2 as LQKENI. The CDR3 consists of 14 residues.

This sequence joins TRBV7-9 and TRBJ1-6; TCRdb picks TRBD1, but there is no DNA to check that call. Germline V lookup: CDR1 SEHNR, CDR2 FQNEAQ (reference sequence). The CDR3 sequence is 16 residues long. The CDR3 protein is CASSPRSVTGHSPLHF.

CDR3: CASSPPFFEAFF. The genes are TRBV7-9 and TRBJ1-1; TCRdb's D gene call, TRBD1, goes unchecked for lack of DNA. Germline CDR1 and CDR2: SEHNR and FQNEAQ (reference sequence). The CDR3 is 12 amino acids.

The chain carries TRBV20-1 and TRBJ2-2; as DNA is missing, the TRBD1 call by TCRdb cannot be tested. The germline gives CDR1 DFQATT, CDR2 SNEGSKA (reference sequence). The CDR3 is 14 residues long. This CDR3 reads CSARDAQGVRELFF.

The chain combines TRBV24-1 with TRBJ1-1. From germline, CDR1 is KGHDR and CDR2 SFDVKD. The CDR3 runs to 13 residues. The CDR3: CATRLRVNTEAFF.

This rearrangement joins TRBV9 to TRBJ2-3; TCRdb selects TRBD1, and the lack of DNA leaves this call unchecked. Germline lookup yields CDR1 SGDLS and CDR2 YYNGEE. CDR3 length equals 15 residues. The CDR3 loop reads CASSVGPLFTDTQYF.

CDR3 residues: CASSPSVQASNEKLFF. V gene TRBV18 combines with J gene TRBJ1-4; there is no DNA to check the TCRdb D call of TRBD1. The CDR3 runs to 16 residues. Germline CDR1 KGHSH, CDR2 LQKENI.

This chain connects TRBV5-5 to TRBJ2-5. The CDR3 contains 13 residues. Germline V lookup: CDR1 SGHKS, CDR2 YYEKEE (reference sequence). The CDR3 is CASSLLYQETQYF.